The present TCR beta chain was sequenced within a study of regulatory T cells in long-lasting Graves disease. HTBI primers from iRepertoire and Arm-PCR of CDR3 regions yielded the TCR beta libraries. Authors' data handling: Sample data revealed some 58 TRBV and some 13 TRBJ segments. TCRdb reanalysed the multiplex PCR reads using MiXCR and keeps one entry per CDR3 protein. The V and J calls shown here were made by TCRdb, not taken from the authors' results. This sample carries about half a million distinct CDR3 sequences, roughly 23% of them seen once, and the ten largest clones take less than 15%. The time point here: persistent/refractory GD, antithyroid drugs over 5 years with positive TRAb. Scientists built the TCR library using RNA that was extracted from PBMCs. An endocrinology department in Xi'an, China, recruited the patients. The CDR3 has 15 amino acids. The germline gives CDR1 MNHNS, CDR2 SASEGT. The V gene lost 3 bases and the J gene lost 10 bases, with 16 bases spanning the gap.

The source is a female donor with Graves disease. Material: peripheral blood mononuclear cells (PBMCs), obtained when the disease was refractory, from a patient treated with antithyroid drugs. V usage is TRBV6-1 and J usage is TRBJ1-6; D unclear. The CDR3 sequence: CASSENWHSGSPLHF. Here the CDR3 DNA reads TGTGCCAGCAGTGAGAATTGGCACTCCGGCTCACCCCTCCACTTT.